Reported below is one TCR beta chain. Its antigen is currently unknown. The PCR ran on 60 Vbeta and 13 Jbeta primers. Produced via immunoSEQ multiplex PCR; TCRdb's table is partial and in-frame only. The sample has about 120,000 clones, 75% to 80% seen once; the top ten hold around 10%. Though nominally healthy at sampling, donors likely had unrecorded immune exposures. This entry belongs to a study of cytomegalovirus exposure and HLA in healthy donors. Study-wide results and caveats: Several of the most significant clusters appeared linked to common viral pathogens, based on a later analysis. The study had only CMV serostatus as immune exposure information.

This CDR3 comprises 15 residues. Trimming removed 0 bases from V and 4 bases from J, with 10 bases in between. Per the germline V gene, CDR1 is LGHNA and CDR2 is YNFKEQ. Sequenced material: PBMCs. This clonotype was obtained from a woman aged 35 to 49 in good health and CMV-seropositive. The V and J genes are TRBV4-2 and TRBJ1-3; D remains ambiguous. CDR3: CASSQDEGFGNTIYF. As DNA, the CDR3 is TGTGCCAGCAGCCAAGATGAGGGTTTCGGAAACACCATATATTTT.